The next 9 T cell receptor beta chains were all read from a single sample in a study of cytomegalovirus exposure and HLA in healthy donors. The PCR employed 60 Vbeta primers together with 13 Jbeta primers. The repertoire was sequenced with immunoSEQ multiplex PCR; TCRdb's copy has only in-frame clones and lacks some. The profile covers fewer than 150,000 clones, with about four fifths appearing a single time and about 6.6% taken by the ten largest. The sample consisted of PBMCs. The receptors come from a woman between 35 and 50 years old in good health and CMV-seropositive.

Details on this clone: The sample carries other DNA sequences with the same CDR3. The chain has TRBV10-3 and TRBJ2-2; D uncertain. Trimming shortened V by 0 bases and J by 2 bases, and 7 bases separated the two germline ends. The CDR3 consists of 15 residues. Germline assignment: CDR1 ENHRY and CDR2 SYGVKD. CDR3 in amino acids: CAISESVANTGELFF. DNA of the CDR3: TGTGCCATCAGTGAGTCGGTAGCAAACACCGGGGAGCTGTTTTTT.

J is TRBJ2-1 and V is TRBV19; 7 nucleotides agree with TRBD2. This CDR3 has 12 amino acids. In germline, CDR1 is LNHDA, CDR2 SQIVND (reference sequence). The J segment lost 8 bases and the V segment lost 4 bases, leaving 2 bases of the junction unmatched. In nucleotides, the CDR3 is TGTGCCAGTAGTAATCGGGGGGATGAGCAGTTCTTC. Translated, it gives CASSNRGDEQFF.

J is TRBJ2-1 and V is TRBV19, with D possibly TRBD2 on 6 matching bases. CDR1 and CDR2 from the germline V gene are LNHDA and SQIVND (reference sequence). Trimming removed 7 bases from V and 10 bases from J, with 17 bases in between. This CDR3 has 13 residues. This CDR3 is CASTPMTRGEQFF. CDR3 coding DNA: TGTGCCAGTACCCCCATGACCCGGGGGGAGCAGTTCTTC.

This sequence joins TRBV11-2 and TRBJ2-2, with D tentatively TRBD2 (5 bases). This CDR3 has 13 residues. Germline CDR1 and CDR2: SGHAT and FQNNGV. Trimming left V 11 bases short and J 1 base short, with 11 bases between. The CDR3 protein is CAGRRGNTGELFF. CDR3 DNA: TGTGCCGGTCGTCGGGGGAACACCGGGGAGCTGTTTTTT.

CDR3 coding DNA: TGTGCCAGCAGCGGGACTAGCGGAACCTACGAGCAGTACTTC. Translating it yields CASSGTSGTYEQYF. V usage is TRBV5-6 and J usage is TRBJ2-7; 11 positions agree with TRBD2. The CDR3 length is 14 residues. Looked up from germline, CDR1 is SGHDT and CDR2 is YYEEEE. V lost 4 bases, J lost 2 bases, and 2 bases stayed unmatched.

CDR3: CASSQTGLGPGELFF. CDR3 in DNA: TGTGCCAGCTCCCAGACGGGACTAGGCCCCGGGGAGCTGTTTTTT. V is TRBV9 and J is TRBJ2-2; 8 bases align to TRBD2. Trimming took 7 bases from V and 6 from J; bases not matched to a gene: 11. The CDR3 consists of 15 residues. The germline V gene has CDR1 SGDLS and CDR2 YYNGEE.

This clone was found a few times. This chain links TRBV28 with TRBJ2-4, with D maybe TRBD2 (6 bases). Germline-derived CDR1 and CDR2 are MDHEN and SYDVKM. The CDR3 spans 17 residues. The V gene lost 9 bases and the J gene lost 0 bases, with 21 bases spanning the gap. The CDR3 reads CASEQRTSGVAKNIQYF. The CDR3 nucleotides read TGTGCCAGTGAACAGAGGACGTCGGGGGTAGCCAAAAACATTCAGTACTTC.

V is TRBV6-1 and J is TRBJ2-7, with 12 nucleotides matching TRBD2. Germline CDR1 reads MNHNS; CDR2 reads SASEGT. The CDR3 consists of 15 residues. V lost 1 base and J lost 4; bases outside the gene matches: 2. CDR3 protein: CASSEGLAGEYEQYF. The CDR3 nucleotides read TGTGCCAGCAGTGAAGGACTAGCGGGAGAGTACGAGCAGTACTTC.

J is TRBJ2-6 and V is TRBV6-1, with TRBD1 identical over 7 bases. Germline loops: CDR1 MNHNS, CDR2 SASEGT. The CDR3 loop spans 15 amino acids. With 6 bases clipped from V and 0 bases from J, the junction kept 2 bases outside the gene matches. The CDR3 DNA reads as TGTGCCAGCAGCAGGGACAGCTCTGGGGCCAACGTCCTGACTTTC. This gives the protein CASSRDSSGANVLTF.